This T cell receptor beta chain appears in the sequencing data of a study of shared T cell receptors in the human thymus. Here immunoSEQ multiplex PCR was the method, and the copy in TCRdb shows in-frame clones only, minus some. There are about 660,000 clones in the sample; around 87% occur only once, and 0.01% lies in the top ten. CDR1 is SGHNT, CDR2 YENEEA, per germline. The CDR3 consists of 17 residues. V shed 0 bases, J shed 8 bases, and the junction held 8 bases outside the gene matches. This same sample was also taken into another study, of human thymus T cells. That study adds: Thymus tissue was removed during corrective cardiac surgery. Thymic as well as blood repertoires seemed to favor certain V and J genes unevenly. Related reports documented highly overlapping thymic repertoires among unrelated individuals.

This TCR derives from a boy under two years old with a congenital heart defect. This chain links TRBV11-3 with TRBJ2-1; TRBD2 matches at 12 bases. Sequencing was carried out using thymocytes. CDR3 loop: CASSLDGRTSGTDEQFF. CDR3 DNA: TGTGCCAGCAGCTTAGATGGGAGGACTAGCGGGACCGATGAGCAGTTCTTC.